A single sample gave rise to the 26 T cell receptor beta chains below, sequenced in a study of blood T cell repertoires in COVID-19. The table came from immunoSEQ multiplex PCR; TCRdb's copy has only in-frame clones and leaves some out. The sample includes about 58,000 clones, around 83% of them seen just once. The sample taken for sequencing was peripheral blood. The source is a middle-aged man with COVID-19, enrolled during active disease.

The J gene is TRBJ2-5, the V gene TRBV10-3; 8 positions agree with TRBD1. Germline V gives CDR1 ENHRY, CDR2 SYGVKD. Trimming at V came to 0 bases and at J to 2 bases, leaving 2 bases not matched to a gene. The CDR3 runs 15 residues. CDR3 residues: CAISESDREQETQYF. DNA for the CDR3: TGTGCCATCAGTGAGTCGGACAGGGAGCAAGAGACCCAGTACTTC.

V is TRBV9 and J is TRBJ1-3; 8 nucleotides agree with TRBD1. The germline V gene encodes CDR1 SGDLS and CDR2 YYNGEE. The length of the CDR3 is 17 residues. The J segment lost 4 bases and the V segment lost 0 bases, leaving 9 bases of the junction unmatched. CDR3 region: CASSVDPQGARGNTIYF. The CDR3 bases are TGTGCCAGCAGCGTAGACCCGCAGGGGGCGCGGGGAAACACCATATATTTT.

This clone has more than one count but fewer than ten. This chain joins TRBV28 and TRBJ1-2; D uncertain. V was clipped by 2 bases and J by 8 bases, with 9 bases between them. This CDR3 comprises 12 residues. Germline values: CDR1 MDHEN, CDR2 SYDVKM. In nucleotides, the CDR3 is TGTGCCAGCAGTTTAGGGCCGTTCGGCTACACCTTC. Its protein is CASSLGPFGYTF.

This sequence joins TRBV10-3 and TRBJ2-2; D is ambiguous. The V end was cut by 0 bases, the J end by 0 bases, with 5 bases between. The CDR3 has 15 amino acids. Germline CDR1 is ENHRY and CDR2 is SYGVKD. CDR3 bases: TGTGCCATCAGTGAGTCACAGACGAACACCGGGGAGCTGTTTTTT. It translates to CAISESQTNTGELFF.

This clone occurred once. One end of the junction fails to match germline, which may point to a read error. The rearrangement links TRBV7-7 to TRBJ2-7; 8 bases align to TRBD2. The CDR3 loop spans 15 amino acids. From germline, CDR1 is SSHAT and CDR2 FNYEAQ (reference sequence). CDR3 in amino acids: CASSLGAAGVSEQYF. The CDR3 DNA follows: TGTGCTAGCAGCTTAGGCGCAGCGGGAGTGAGCGAGCAGTACTTC. The full variable domain, its missing parts supplied by reference TRBV7-7 and TRBJ2-7, is GAGVSQSPRYKVTKRGQDVTLRCDPISSHATLYWYQQALGQGPEFLTYFNYEAQPDKSGLPSDRFSAERPEGSISTLTIQRTEQRDSAMYRCASSLGAAGVSEQYFGPGTRLTVT.

The sample holds one count of this clone. This chain connects TRBV15 to TRBJ2-3; unclear D gene. CDR1 and CDR2 from the germline V gene are LNHNV and YYDKDF (reference sequence). Trimming took off 0 bases at V and 4 bases at J, with 8 bases between the two ends. The CDR3 runs to 14 residues. DNA for the CDR3: TGTGCCACCAGCAGAGATCTTTCGGCAGATACGCAGTATTTT. It specifies CATSRDLSADTQYF.

The chain uses TRBV4-3 and TRBJ2-7; TRBD2 matches 9 bases. Trimming took 0 bases from V and 0 from J; bases not matched to a gene: 3. The CDR3 spans 16 residues. CDR1 LGHNA and CDR2 YSLEER come from the germline V gene. CDR3 sequence (DNA): TGCGCCAGCAGCCAAGAGTGGACTAGCGCCTCCTACGAGCAGTACTTC. Translated: CASSQEWTSASYEQYF.

In this sample, this clone turned up a few times. The chain carries TRBV11-2 and TRBJ1-2; possible D gene TRBD1, 6 bases. Trimming stripped 5 bases from V and 5 bases from J, with 12 bases between. The germline gives CDR1 SGHAT, CDR2 FQNNGV. The CDR3 loop spans 13 amino acids. This CDR3 is CASSLPGVYGYTF. CDR3 bases: TGTGCCAGCAGCCTGCCAGGGGTTTATGGCTACACCTTC.

V usage is TRBV18 and J usage is TRBJ2-3; TRBD1 aligns across 8 bases. The CDR3 has 16 residues. The V gene end was trimmed by 0 bases and the J gene end by 3 bases; junction bases not matched to a gene: 5. CDR1 and CDR2 (germline): KGHSH, LQKENI. The CDR3 reads CASSPPRTGLTDTQYF. CDR3 nucleotides: TGTGCCAGCTCACCACCTAGGACAGGGTTAACAGATACGCAGTATTTT.

This chain connects TRBV18 to TRBJ2-7; D is possibly TRBD1 (6 bases). The CDR3 is 13 residues long. Trimming took off 4 bases at V and 3 bases at J, with 10 bases between the two ends. Germline V gene data show CDR1 as KGHSH and CDR2 as LQKENI. DNA of the CDR3: TGTGCCAGCTCACGGGACACCCTCTACGAGCAGTACTTC. Its protein is CASSRDTLYEQYF.

The rearrangement uses TRBV29-1 and TRBJ1-2; D may be TRBD1 (5 bases). The germline V gene encodes CDR1 SQVTM and CDR2 ANQGSEA. Between the trimmed V and J ends, which lost 2 bases and 4 bases, there was a span of 11 bases. This CDR3 contains 13 residues. CDR3 in DNA: TGCAGCGTTGAATCCGAGACAGTCTATGGCTACACCTTC. This translates into CSVESETVYGYTF.

This clone was counted between two and nine times. The chain carries TRBV7-9 and TRBJ2-7; 8 nucleotides match TRBD1. Germline V gene lookup returns CDR1 SEHNR and CDR2 FQNEAQ (reference sequence). The CDR3 totals 16 residues. Trimming cost V 5 bases and J 1 base; bases outside gene matches: 10. The CDR3 is CASSPGTGRQSYEQYF. The CDR3, as DNA: TGTGCCAGCAGCCCGGGGACAGGACGGCAATCCTACGAGCAGTACTTC. The whole variable domain, filled in from reference TRBV7-9 and TRBJ2-7, reads DTGVSQNPRHKITKRGQNVTFRCDPISEHNRLYWYRQTLGQGPEFLTYFQNEAQLEKSRLLSDRFSAERPKGSFSTLEIQRTEQGDSAMYLCASSPGTGRQSYEQYFGPGTRLTVT.

The chain recombines TRBV18 with TRBJ2-7; no clear D gene. V lost 3 bases to trimming and J lost 5 bases, with 11 bases between them. Germline values: CDR1 KGHSH, CDR2 LQKENI. CDR3 size: 13 residues. CDR3 sequence: CASSPSIDNEQYF. In nucleotides, the CDR3 is TGTGCCAGCTCACCTTCCATAGACAACGAGCAGTACTTC.

This chain links TRBV18 with TRBJ1-2; D uncertain. This CDR3 has 11 residues. Per germline, CDR1 KGHSH and CDR2 LQKENI. Trimming left V 6 bases short and J 3 bases short, with 5 bases between. Here the CDR3 reads CASSPDYGYTF. Written as DNA, the CDR3 is TGTGCCAGCTCTCCGGACTATGGCTACACCTTC.

V is TRBV27 and J is TRBJ2-1; 9 positions agree with TRBD2. The CDR3 consists of 19 residues. Trimming removed 5 bases from V and 5 bases from J; junction bases left unmatched: 19. CDR1 MNHEY and CDR2 SMNVEV come from the germline V gene (reference sequence). The CDR3 loop reads CASSLYSVGGRAEDNEQFF. In nucleotides, the CDR3 is TGTGCCAGCAGTCTATACTCTGTTGGCGGGAGGGCCGAAGACAATGAGCAGTTCTTC.

This clone showed up just once. The chain carries TRBV21-1 and TRBJ2-7; TRBD2 is the table's D call, not checked against the DNA. TRBV21-1 is an annotated pseudogene. This CDR3 comprises 17 residues. The CDR3 protein is CASSKEKNREHSYEQYF. In DNA form, the CDR3 reads TGTGCCAGCAGCAAAGAGAAAAACCGGGAGCACTCCTACGAGCAGTACTTC.

The chain links TRBV19 to TRBJ1-4, with D tentatively TRBD1 (5 bases). The CDR3 sequence is 15 residues long. Trimming took 3 bases from V and 7 from J, leaving 15 bases between them. Per germline, CDR1 LNHDA and CDR2 SQIVND (reference sequence). The CDR3 DNA sequence: TGTGCCAGTAGTATCCCGTCAGGGAGGTCTGAAAAACTGTTTTTT. Residues: CASSIPSGRSEKLFF.

V and J are TRBV21-1 and TRBJ2-1; the table's D call of TRBD2 was not tested on the DNA. TRBV21-1 corresponds to a pseudogene. The length of the CDR3 is 15 residues. The CDR3 loop reads CASSKVVSPGDEQFF. The CDR3 bases are TGTGCCAGCAGCAAAGTTGTATCCCCCGGGGATGAGCAGTTCTTC.

This clone was detected a few times. The gene calls are TRBV21-1 and TRBJ2-7; TRBD2 reflects the table's D call only, with no check against the DNA. TRBV21-1 is assigned pseudogene status. This CDR3 region has 15 residues. DNA of the CDR3: TGTGCCAGCAGCATTTCCGGGATCGAACGCTACGAGCAGTACTTC. It specifies CASSISGIERYEQYF.

The V gene is TRBV28, the J gene TRBJ1-2, with TRBD1 matching 8 bases. CDR3 size: 15 residues. Germline CDR1 reads MDHEN; CDR2 reads SYDVKM. J gave up 8 bases and V 3 bases, and 11 bases lay outside the gene matches. CDR3 loop: CASSFRQGAIWGYTF. CDR3 nucleotides: TGTGCCAGCAGTTTTCGGCAGGGGGCGATCTGGGGCTACACCTTC.

V usage is TRBV19 and J usage is TRBJ1-6, with D maybe TRBD1 (6 bases). The germline V gene has CDR1 LNHDA and CDR2 SQIVND (reference sequence). V was pared by 10 bases and J by 10 bases, with 17 bases between. This CDR3 has 13 amino acids. DNA for the CDR3: TGTGCCACAACCCAGGGGAGAAAATCACCCCTCCACTTT. Translated, it gives CATTQGRKSPLHF.

The chain joins TRBV30 to TRBJ2-1; 7 bases are a match to TRBD2. CDR3 length: 14 residues. After removal of 2 bases from V and 7 bases from J, the junction contained 8 bases not matched to a gene. CDR1 and CDR2 (germline): GTSNPN, SVGIG (reference sequence). CDR3 sequence: CAWSFGSGFNEQFF. The CDR3 bases are TGTGCCTGGAGTTTTGGTAGCGGGTTTAATGAGCAGTTCTTC.

V gene TRBV6-2 or TRBV6-3 combines with J gene TRBJ1-5; no clear D. V was cut by 2 bases and J by 0 bases, with 5 bases left in between. The CDR3 contains 14 residues. CDR1 and CDR2 (germline): MNHEY, SVGEGT. CDR3 amino acids: CASSYAGSNQPQHF. CDR3 nucleotide sequence: TGTGCCAGCAGTTACGCGGGTAGCAATCAGCCCCAGCATTTT.

This clone was found a few times. This rearrangement joins TRBV27 to TRBJ1-5; TRBD1 might be the D (5 bases). The V end lost 2 bases, the J end lost 7 bases, and 9 bases lay between the germline ends. This CDR3 is 13 amino acids long. The germline CDR1 and CDR2 sequences are MNHEY and SMNVEV (reference sequence). The CDR3 here is CASSLRGFQPQHF. CDR3 nucleotides: TGTGCCAGCAGTTTACGGGGGTTCCAGCCCCAGCATTTT.

V and J are TRBV29-1 and TRBJ1-2; TRBD1 might be the D (5 bases). Germline-derived CDR1 and CDR2 are SQVTM and ANQGSEA. This CDR3 spans 12 amino acids. Deletions cut 5 bases from V and 8 bases from J, with 15 bases between. The CDR3 DNA sequence: TGCAGCGTTAGCTTAGGAGGGGCCGGCTACACCTTC. Translation: CSVSLGGAGYTF.

This clone appeared a single time. The rearrangement joins TRBV4-2 to TRBJ1-6, with 9 bases that match TRBD1. Germline V gene lookup returns CDR1 LGHNA and CDR2 YNFKEQ. V trimming: 3 bases; J trimming: 9 bases; junction bases outside the gene matches: 3. The CDR3 length is 14 residues. CDR3 sequence reads: CASSQDRGPSPLHF. DNA of the CDR3: TGTGCCAGCAGCCAGGACAGGGGACCTTCACCCCTCCACTTT.